Sequencing of this T cell receptor (beta chain) was carried out in a study of shared clonotypes between healthy human individuals. Study-level information: CD4 naive and memory got three plates each, CD8 naive two, CD8 memory one.

This CDR3 is built from 14 residues. The V gene's germline CDR1 is MGHRA and CDR2 YSYEKL. Losses at the gene ends were 4 bases for V and 3 bases for J; bases not matched to a gene: 2. Profiled with immunoSEQ multiplex PCR; TCRdb holds only in-frame clones, not every one. The sample comprises over 850,000 clones, about four fifths of which are singletons, and around 0.61% rests with the top ten. The material sequenced was memory CD4+ T cells from PBMCs. Subset in this sample: CD45RA-negative fraction. This chain connects TRBV4-1 to TRBJ2-7; 11 bases line up with TRBD1. This clonotype was obtained from a young man in good health. Some clones in this sample may be carry-over from other donors' samples. The DNA for the CDR3 is TGCGCCAGCAGCCGGGGACAGGGGGACTACGAGCAGTACTTC. Protein product: CASSRGQGDYEQYF.